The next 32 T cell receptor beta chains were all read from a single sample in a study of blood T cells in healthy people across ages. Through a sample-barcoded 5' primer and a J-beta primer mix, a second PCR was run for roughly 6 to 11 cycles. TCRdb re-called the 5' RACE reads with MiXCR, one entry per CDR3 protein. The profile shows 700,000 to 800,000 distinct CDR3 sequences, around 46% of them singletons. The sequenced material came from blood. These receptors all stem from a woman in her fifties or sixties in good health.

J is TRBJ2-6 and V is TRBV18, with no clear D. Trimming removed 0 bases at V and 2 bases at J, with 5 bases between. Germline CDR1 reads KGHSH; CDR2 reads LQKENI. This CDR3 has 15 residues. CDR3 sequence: CASSPPATGANVLTF. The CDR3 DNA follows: TGTGCCAGCTCACCACCAGCTACTGGGGCCAACGTCCTGACTTTC.

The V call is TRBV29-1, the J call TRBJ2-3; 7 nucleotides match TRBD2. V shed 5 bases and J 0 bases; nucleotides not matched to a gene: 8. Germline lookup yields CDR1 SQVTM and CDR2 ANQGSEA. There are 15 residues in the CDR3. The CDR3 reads CSVPINGGSTDTQYF. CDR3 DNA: TGCAGCGTTCCCATTAACGGGGGGAGCACAGATACGCAGTATTTT.

The CDR3 region has the DNA TGTGCCACCAGTGATTTCGGTAATAACAATGAGCAGTTCTTC. Translating gives CATSDFGNNNEQFF. The genes are TRBV24-1 and TRBJ2-1; D remains unclear. Germline V gene data show CDR1 as KGHDR and CDR2 as SFDVKD. V lost 1 base and J 5 bases, leaving 8 bases between the germline ends. The CDR3 loop spans 14 amino acids.

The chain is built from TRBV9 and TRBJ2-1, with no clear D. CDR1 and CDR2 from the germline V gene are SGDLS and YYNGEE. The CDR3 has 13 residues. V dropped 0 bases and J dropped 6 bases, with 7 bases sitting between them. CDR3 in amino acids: CASSVDLINEQFF. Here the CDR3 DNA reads TGTGCCAGCAGCGTAGATCTGATCAATGAGCAGTTCTTC.

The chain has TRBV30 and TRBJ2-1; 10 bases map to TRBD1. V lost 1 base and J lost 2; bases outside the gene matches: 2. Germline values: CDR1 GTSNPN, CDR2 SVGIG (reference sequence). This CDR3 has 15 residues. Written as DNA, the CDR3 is TGTGCCTGGAGTGGAGGGACAGGGGCCTACAATGAGCAGTTCTTC. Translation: CAWSGGTGAYNEQFF.

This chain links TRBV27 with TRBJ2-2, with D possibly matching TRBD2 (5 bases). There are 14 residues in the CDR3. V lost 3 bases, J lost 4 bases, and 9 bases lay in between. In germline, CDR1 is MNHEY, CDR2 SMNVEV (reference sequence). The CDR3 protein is CASSFTRGTGELFF. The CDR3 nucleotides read TGTGCCAGCAGTTTTACACGGGGCACCGGGGAGCTGTTTTTT.

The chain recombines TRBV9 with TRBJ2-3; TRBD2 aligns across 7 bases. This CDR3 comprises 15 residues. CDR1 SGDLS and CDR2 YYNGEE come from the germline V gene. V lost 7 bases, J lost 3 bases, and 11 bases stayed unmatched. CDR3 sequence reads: CASGASGLRTDTQYF. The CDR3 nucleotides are TGTGCCAGCGGCGCTTCGGGACTAAGGACAGATACGCAGTATTTT.

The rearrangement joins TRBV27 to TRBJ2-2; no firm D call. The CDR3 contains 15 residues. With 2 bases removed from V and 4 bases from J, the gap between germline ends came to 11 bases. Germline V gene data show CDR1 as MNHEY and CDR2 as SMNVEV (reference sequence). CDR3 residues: CASSLAPVGTGELFF. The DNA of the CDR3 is TGTGCCAGCAGTTTAGCCCCGGTGGGCACCGGGGAGCTGTTTTTT.

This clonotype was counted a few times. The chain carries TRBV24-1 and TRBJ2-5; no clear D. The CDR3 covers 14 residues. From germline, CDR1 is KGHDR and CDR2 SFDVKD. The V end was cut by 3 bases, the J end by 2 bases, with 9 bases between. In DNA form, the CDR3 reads TGTGCCACCAGTGATCAACATAAGCAAGAGACCCAGTACTTC. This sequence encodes CATSDQHKQETQYF.

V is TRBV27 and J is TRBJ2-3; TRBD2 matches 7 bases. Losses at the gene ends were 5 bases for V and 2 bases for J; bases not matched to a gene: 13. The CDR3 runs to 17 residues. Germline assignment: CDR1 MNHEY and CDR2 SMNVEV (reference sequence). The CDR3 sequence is CASSLKGSGGDTDTQYF. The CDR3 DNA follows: TGTGCCAGCAGTCTCAAGGGCTCGGGGGGAGACACAGATACGCAGTATTTT.

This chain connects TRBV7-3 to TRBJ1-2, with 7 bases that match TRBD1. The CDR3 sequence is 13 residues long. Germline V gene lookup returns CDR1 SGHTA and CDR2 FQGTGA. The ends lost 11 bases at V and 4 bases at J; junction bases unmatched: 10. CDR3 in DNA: TGTGCCGGTCCCGGGACAGTGTTCTATGGCTACACCTTC. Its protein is CAGPGTVFYGYTF.

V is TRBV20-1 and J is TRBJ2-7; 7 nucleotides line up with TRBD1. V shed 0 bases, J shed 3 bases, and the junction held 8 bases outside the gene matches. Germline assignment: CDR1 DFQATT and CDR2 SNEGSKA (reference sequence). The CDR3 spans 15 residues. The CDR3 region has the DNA TGCAGTGCTAGAGATTCTGAGACAGGGATCTACGAGCAGTACTTC. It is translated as CSARDSETGIYEQYF.

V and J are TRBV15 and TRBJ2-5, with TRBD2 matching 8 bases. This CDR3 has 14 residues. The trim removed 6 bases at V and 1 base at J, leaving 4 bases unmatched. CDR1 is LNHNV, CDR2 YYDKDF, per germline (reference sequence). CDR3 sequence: CATSTAGVQETQYF. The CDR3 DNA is TGTGCCACCAGTACAGCGGGAGTCCAAGAGACCCAGTACTTC.

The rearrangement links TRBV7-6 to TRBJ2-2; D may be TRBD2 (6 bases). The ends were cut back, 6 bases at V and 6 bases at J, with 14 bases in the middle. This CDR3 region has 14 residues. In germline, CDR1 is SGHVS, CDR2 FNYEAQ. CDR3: CASRGIAAAGELFF. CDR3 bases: TGTGCCAGCAGGGGAATAGCGGCCGCCGGGGAGCTGTTTTTT. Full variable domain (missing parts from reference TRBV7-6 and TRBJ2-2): GAGVSQSPRYKVTKRGQDVALRCDPISGHVSLYWYRQALGQGPEFLTYFNYEAQQDKSGLPNDRFSAERPEGSISTLTIQRTEQRDSAMYRCASRGIAAAGELFFGEGSRLTVL.

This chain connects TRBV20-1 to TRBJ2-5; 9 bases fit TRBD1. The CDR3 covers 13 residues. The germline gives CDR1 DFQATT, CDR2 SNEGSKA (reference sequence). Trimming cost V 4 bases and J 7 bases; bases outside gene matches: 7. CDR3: CSATPTGGPTQYF. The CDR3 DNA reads TGCAGTGCTACACCTACAGGGGGCCCGACCCAGTACTTC.

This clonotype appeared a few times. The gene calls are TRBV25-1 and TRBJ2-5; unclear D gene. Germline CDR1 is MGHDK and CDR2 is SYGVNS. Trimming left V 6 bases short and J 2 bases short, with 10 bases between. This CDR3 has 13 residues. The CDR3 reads CASSQFRQETQYF. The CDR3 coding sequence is TGTGCCAGCAGCCAATTTAGGCAAGAGACCCAGTACTTC.

The CDR3 reads CASSLISGTASYEQYF. The DNA for the CDR3 is TGTGCCAGCTCACTCATCTCCGGGACGGCGTCCTACGAGCAGTACTTC. V and J are TRBV18 and TRBJ2-7, with D possibly called TRBD1 or TRBD2 (5 bases each). The V gene lost 4 bases and the J gene lost 1 base, with 17 bases spanning the gap. The V gene's germline CDR1 is KGHSH and CDR2 LQKENI. There are 16 residues in the CDR3.

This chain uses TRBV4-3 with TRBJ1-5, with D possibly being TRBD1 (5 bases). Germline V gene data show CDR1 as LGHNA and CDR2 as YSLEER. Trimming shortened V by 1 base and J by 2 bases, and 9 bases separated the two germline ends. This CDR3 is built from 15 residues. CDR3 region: CASSQVIGGNQPQHF. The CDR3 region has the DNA TGCGCCAGCAGCCAAGTTATAGGGGGCAATCAGCCCCAGCATTTT.

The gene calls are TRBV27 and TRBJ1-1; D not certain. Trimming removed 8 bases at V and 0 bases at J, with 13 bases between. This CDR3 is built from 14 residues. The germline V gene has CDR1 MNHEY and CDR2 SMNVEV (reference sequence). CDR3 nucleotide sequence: TGTGCCAGCTTCCGGGGTCTCATGAACACTGAAGCTTTCTTT. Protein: CASFRGLMNTEAFF.

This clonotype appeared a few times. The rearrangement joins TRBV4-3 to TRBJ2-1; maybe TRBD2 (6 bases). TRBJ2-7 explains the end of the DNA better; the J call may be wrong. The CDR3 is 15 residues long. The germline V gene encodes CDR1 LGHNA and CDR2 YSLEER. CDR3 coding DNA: TGCGCCAGCAGCCAAGGGGACTCATCCTACAATGAGCAGTACTTC. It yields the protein CASSQGDSSYNEQYF.

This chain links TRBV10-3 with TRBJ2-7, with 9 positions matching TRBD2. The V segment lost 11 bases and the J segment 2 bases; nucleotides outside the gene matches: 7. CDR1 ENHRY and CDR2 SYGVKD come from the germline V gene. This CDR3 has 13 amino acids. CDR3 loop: CAAVAGATYEQYF. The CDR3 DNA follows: TGTGCCGCCGTAGCGGGGGCCACCTACGAGCAGTACTTC.

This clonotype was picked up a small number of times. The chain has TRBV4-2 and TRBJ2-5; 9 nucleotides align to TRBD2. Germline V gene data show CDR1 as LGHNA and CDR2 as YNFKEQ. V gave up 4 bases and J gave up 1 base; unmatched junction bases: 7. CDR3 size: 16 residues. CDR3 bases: TGTGCCAGCAGCCCCCTCTCGCGGGAGGGCCAAGAGACCCAGTACTTC. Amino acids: CASSPLSREGQETQYF.

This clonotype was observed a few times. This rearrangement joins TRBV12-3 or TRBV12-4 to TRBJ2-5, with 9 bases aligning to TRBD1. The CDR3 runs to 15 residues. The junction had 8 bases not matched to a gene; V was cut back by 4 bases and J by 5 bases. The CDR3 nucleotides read TGTGCCAGCAGTTCCCCACAGGGGGCGGGGGAGACCCAGTACTTC. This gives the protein CASSSPQGAGETQYF.

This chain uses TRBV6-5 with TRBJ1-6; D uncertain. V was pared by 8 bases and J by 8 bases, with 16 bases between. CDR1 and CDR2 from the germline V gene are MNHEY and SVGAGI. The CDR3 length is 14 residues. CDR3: CASVNTAADSPLHF. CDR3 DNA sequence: TGTGCCAGCGTAAATACGGCGGCAGATTCACCCCTCCACTTT.

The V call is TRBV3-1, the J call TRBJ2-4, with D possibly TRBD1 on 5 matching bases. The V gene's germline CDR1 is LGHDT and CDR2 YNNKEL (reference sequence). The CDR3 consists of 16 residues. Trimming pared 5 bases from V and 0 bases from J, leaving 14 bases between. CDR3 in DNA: TGTGCCAGCAGCTCTCGACAGATGCTAGCCAAAAACATTCAGTACTTC. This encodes CASSSRQMLAKNIQYF. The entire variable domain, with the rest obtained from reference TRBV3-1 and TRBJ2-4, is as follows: DTAVSQTPKYLVTQMGNDKSIKCEQNLGHDTMYWYKQDSKKFLKIMFSYNNKELIINETVPNRFSPKSPDKAHLNLHINSLELGDSAVYFCASSSRQMLAKNIQYFGAGTRLSVL.

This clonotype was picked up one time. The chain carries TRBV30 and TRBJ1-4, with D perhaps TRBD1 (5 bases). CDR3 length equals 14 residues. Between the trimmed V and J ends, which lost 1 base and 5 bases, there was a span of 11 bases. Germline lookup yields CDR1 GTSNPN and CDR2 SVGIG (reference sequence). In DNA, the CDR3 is TGTGCCTGGAGTGCAGGGACTACAAATGAAAAACTGTTTTTT. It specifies CAWSAGTTNEKLFF.

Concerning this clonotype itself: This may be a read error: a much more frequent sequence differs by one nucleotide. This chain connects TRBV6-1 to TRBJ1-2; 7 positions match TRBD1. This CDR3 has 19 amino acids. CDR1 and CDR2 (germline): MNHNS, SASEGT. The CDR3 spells CAGRPRKSGGLSLKYGYTF. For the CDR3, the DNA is TGTGCCGGCAGGCCCCGCAAATCAGGGGGACTCTCCCTAAAATATGGCTACACCTTC.

CDR3 DNA sequence: TGCAGTGCTAGAGATAAAGAGACCTCACCCCTCCACTTT. Residues: CSARDKETSPLHF. The chain recombines TRBV20-1 with TRBJ1-6; D gene unclear. CDR3 length: 13 residues. Germline lookup yields CDR1 DFQATT and CDR2 SNEGSKA (reference sequence). The germline V and J ends were trimmed by 0 bases and 10 bases, with 10 bases remaining between them.

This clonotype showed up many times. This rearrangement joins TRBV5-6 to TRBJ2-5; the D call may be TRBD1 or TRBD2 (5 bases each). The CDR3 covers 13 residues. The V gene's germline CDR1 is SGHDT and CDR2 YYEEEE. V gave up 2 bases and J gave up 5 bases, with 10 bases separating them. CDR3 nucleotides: TGTGCCAGCAGCTTTGCAGAGGGGGAGACCCAGTACTTC. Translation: CASSFAEGETQYF.

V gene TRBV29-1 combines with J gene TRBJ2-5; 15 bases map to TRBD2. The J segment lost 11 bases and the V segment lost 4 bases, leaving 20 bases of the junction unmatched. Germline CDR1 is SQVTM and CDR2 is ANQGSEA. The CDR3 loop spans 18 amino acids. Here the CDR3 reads CSVVLPGTSGRLVNEQYF. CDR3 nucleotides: TGCAGCGTTGTCCTCCCCGGGACTAGCGGGAGGTTGGTCAATGAGCAGTACTTC.

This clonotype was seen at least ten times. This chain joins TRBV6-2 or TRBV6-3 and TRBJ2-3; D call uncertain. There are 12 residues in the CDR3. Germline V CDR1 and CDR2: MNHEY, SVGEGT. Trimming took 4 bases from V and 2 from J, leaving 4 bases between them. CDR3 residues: CASSFPTDTQYF. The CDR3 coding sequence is TGTGCCAGCAGTTTCCCCACAGATACGCAGTATTTT.

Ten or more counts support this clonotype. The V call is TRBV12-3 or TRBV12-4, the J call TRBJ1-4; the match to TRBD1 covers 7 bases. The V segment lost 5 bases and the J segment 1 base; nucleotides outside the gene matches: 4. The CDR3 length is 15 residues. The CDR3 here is CASSRTGGTNEKLFF. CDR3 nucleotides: TGTGCCAGCAGTCGGACAGGTGGAACTAATGAAAAACTGTTTTTT.